Listed below are T cell receptor beta chains from one sample, sequenced in a study of OX40 agonist ivuxolimab in advanced cancers. Produced via immunoSEQ multiplex PCR; TCRdb's table is partial and in-frame only. This table holds under 140,000 clones, roughly 89% found once. Sequenced material: CD4+ or CD8+ T cells sorted from blood, taken in a trial of the OX40 agonist ivuxolimab. The receptors originated from an adult with an advanced solid tumor such as melanoma, head and neck, liver or kidney cancer. Each CDR3 is given with its conserved first and last residue. The D gene is left open where the match is weak. Size is stated for part of the rows, as once, few or many counts, or as a class when the clone is expanded.

clone size: .; J gene: TRBJ2-1; D gene: TRBD2; V gene: TRBV29-1; CDR3 DNA: TGCAGCGTTAAGTATTTGGCGGGAGAGGACAATGAGCAGTTCTTC; CDR3 protein: CSVKYLAGEDNEQFF
clone size: .; J gene: TRBJ1-1; D gene: .; V gene: TRBV5-1; CDR3 DNA: TGCGCCAGCAGCGGTGGCGTATCTACGGGAAACACTGAAGCTTTCTTT; CDR3 protein: CASSGGVSTGNTEAFF
clone size: once; J gene: TRBJ2-3; D gene: .; V gene: TRBV14; CDR3 DNA: TGTGCCAGCAGCCATGGAGTACCAGAAGATACGCAGTATTTT; CDR3 protein: CASSHGVPEDTQYF
clone size: .; J gene: TRBJ2-3; D gene: .; V gene: TRBV5-4; CDR3 DNA: TGTGCCAGCAGTAACGGACGTTCGTCGGACACAGATACGCAGTATTTT; CDR3 protein: CASSNGRSSDTDTQYF
clone size: .; J gene: TRBJ1-2; D gene: .; V gene: TRBV7-2; CDR3 DNA: TGTGCCAGCAGCCCCCAACAAGTAAGGGGAGGCTATGGCTACACCTTC; CDR3 protein: CASSPQQVRGGYGYTF
clone size: .; J gene: TRBJ2-3; D gene: TRBD1; V gene: TRBV4-2; CDR3 DNA: TGTGCCAGCAGCCAAGGGGACAGGGGAGAAGATACGCAGTATTTT; CDR3 protein: CASSQGDRGEDTQYF
clone size: .; J gene: TRBJ2-5; D gene: .; V gene: TRBV14; CDR3 DNA: TGTGCCAGCAGCCAAGAAAGGGAGACCCAGTACTTC; CDR3 protein: CASSQERETQYF
clone size: .; J gene: TRBJ1-1; D gene: .; V gene: TRBV6-5; CDR3 DNA: TGTGCCAGCAGTTACTCCGTGGTTTCTGAAGCTTTCTTT; CDR3 protein: CASSYSVVSEAFF
clone size: .; J gene: TRBJ1-1; D gene: TRBD1; V gene: TRBV27; CDR3 DNA: TGTGCCAGCAGGTACAGGGGAGGCCTTGAAGCTTTCTTT; CDR3 protein: CASRYRGGLEAFF
clone size: .; J gene: TRBJ1-1; D gene: .; V gene: TRBV7-2; CDR3 DNA: TGTGCCAGCAGCTTAGCCCCCGCTATGAACACTGAAGCTTTCTTT; CDR3 protein: CASSLAPAMNTEAFF
clone size: .; J gene: TRBJ1-4; D gene: .; V gene: TRBV4-2; CDR3 DNA: TGTGCCAGCAGCCAACCAAGGGGGGATGAAAAACTGTTTTTT; CDR3 protein: CASSQPRGDEKLFF
clone size: .; J gene: TRBJ1-1; D gene: TRBD1; V gene: TRBV19; CDR3 DNA: TGTGCCAGTAGTGGCGAGGGGGCGCCCACTGAAGCTTTCTTT; CDR3 protein: CASSGEGAPTEAFF
clone size: .; J gene: TRBJ1-5; D gene: TRBD1; V gene: TRBV4-1; CDR3 DNA: TGCGCCAGCAGCCAAAGGGACAGCGCCATGGATGGCAATCAGCCCCAGCATTTT; CDR3 protein: CASSQRDSAMDGNQPQHF
clone size: .; J gene: TRBJ1-4; D gene: .; V gene: TRBV11-2; CDR3 DNA: TGTGCCAGCAGCGTGAATGAAAAACTGTTTTTT; CDR3 protein: CASSVNEKLFF
clone size: .; J gene: TRBJ2-1; D gene: .; V gene: TRBV11-1; CDR3 DNA: TGTGCCAGCAGCTTAGACAGGGTTAATGAGCAGTTCTTC; CDR3 protein: CASSLDRVNEQFF
clone size: .; J gene: TRBJ2-2; D gene: .; V gene: TRBV19; CDR3 DNA: TGTGCCAGTAGTGATATGGGGACCGGGGAGCTGTTTTTT; CDR3 protein: CASSDMGTGELFF
clone size: .; J gene: TRBJ2-7; D gene: TRBD2; V gene: TRBV4-2; CDR3 DNA: TGTGCCAGCAGCCAAGATCAGGGCCTAGCGGGGGAACCCTACGAGCAGTACTTC; CDR3 protein: CASSQDQGLAGEPYEQYF
clone size: .; J gene: TRBJ2-5; D gene: .; V gene: TRBV19; CDR3 DNA: TGTGCCAGTAGTATGGGGCTTGTGGAGACCCAGTACTTC; CDR3 protein: CASSMGLVETQYF
clone size: .; J gene: TRBJ2-3; D gene: .; V gene: TRBV5-4; CDR3 DNA: TGTGCCAGCAGCTCGGACCCAGATACGCAGTATTTT; CDR3 protein: CASSSDPDTQYF
clone size: once; J gene: TRBJ2-5; D gene: TRBD1; V gene: TRBV19; CDR3 DNA: TGTGCCAGTAGTCGCGCAGGGGGCCGAGAGACCCAGTACTTC; CDR3 protein: CASSRAGGRETQYF
clone size: .; J gene: TRBJ1-1; D gene: .; V gene: TRBV6-1; CDR3 DNA: TGTGCCAGCAGTTCGGACAGAGAAGCTTTCTTT; CDR3 protein: CASSSDREAFF
clone size: once; J gene: TRBJ1-1; D gene: .; V gene: TRBV19; CDR3 DNA: TGTGCCAGTAGCCTCAGACAGAACACTGAAGCTTTCTTT; CDR3 protein: CASSLRQNTEAFF
clone size: .; J gene: TRBJ2-1; D gene: .; V gene: TRBV15; CDR3 DNA: TGTGCCACCAGCAGAGAGGGGGGGGCGTACAATGAGCAGTTCTTC; CDR3 protein: CATSREGGAYNEQFF
clone size: .; J gene: TRBJ1-6; D gene: .; V gene: TRBV27; CDR3 DNA: TGTGCCAGCAGTCAAGTGCAGGGCCACCTTTCACCCCTCCACTTT; CDR3 protein: CASSQVQGHLSPLHF
clone size: .; J gene: TRBJ2-5; D gene: .; V gene: TRBV7-8; CDR3 DNA: TGTGCCAGCAGCTTAGCGCTTAGGCCAGGTCAAGAGACCCAGTACTTC; CDR3 protein: CASSLALRPGQETQYF
clone size: .; J gene: TRBJ1-1; D gene: .; V gene: TRBV6-1; CDR3 DNA: TGTGCCAGCAGTGAAGCCTCGTTGAACACTGAAGCTTTCTTT; CDR3 protein: CASSEASLNTEAFF
clone size: .; J gene: TRBJ1-5; D gene: .; V gene: TRBV30; CDR3 DNA: TGTGCCTGGAGTGTACTAACAGGGACTCAGCCCCAGCATTTT; CDR3 protein: CAWSVLTGTQPQHF
clone size: .; J gene: TRBJ1-2; D gene: .; V gene: TRBV5-1; CDR3 DNA: TGCGCCAGCAGCTTGGCCGATCAGGGAGGCTACACCTTC; CDR3 protein: CASSLADQGGYTF
clone size: .; J gene: TRBJ1-3; D gene: .; V gene: TRBV7-9; CDR3 DNA: TGTGCCAGCAGCTTTCCGGGATCATCTGGAAACACCATATATTTT; CDR3 protein: CASSFPGSSGNTIYF
clone size: once; J gene: TRBJ2-3; D gene: .; V gene: TRBV28; CDR3 DNA: TGTGCCAGCAGTTTAAGTGGGACACTTTCAGGAGATACGCAGTATTTT; CDR3 protein: CASSLSGTLSGDTQYF
clone size: .; J gene: TRBJ2-4; D gene: .; V gene: TRBV18; CDR3 DNA: TGTGCCAGCTCACCACCTCCGGGGTTCGTTCTCAAAAACATTCAGTACTTC; CDR3 protein: CASSPPPGFVLKNIQYF
clone size: .; J gene: TRBJ1-4; D gene: TRBD1; V gene: TRBV19; CDR3 DNA: TGTGCCAGTAAGGACAGGGGAGCCACTAATGAAAAACTGTTTTTT; CDR3 protein: CASKDRGATNEKLFF
clone size: .; J gene: TRBJ2-1; D gene: TRBD2; V gene: TRBV10-3; CDR3 DNA: TGTGCCATCAGGGGGACTAGCGGGAATCTCAATGAGCAGTTCTTC; CDR3 protein: CAIRGTSGNLNEQFF
clone size: .; J gene: TRBJ2-5; D gene: TRBD2; V gene: TRBV15; CDR3 DNA: TGTGCCACCAGCAGAACAACGACTAGCGGGGGGATAGAGACCCAGTACTTC; CDR3 protein: CATSRTTTSGGIETQYF
clone size: .; J gene: TRBJ2-1; D gene: .; V gene: TRBV7-2; CDR3 DNA: TGTGCCAGCAGCTTAGGGACAACTACCTACAATGAGCAGTTCTTC; CDR3 protein: CASSLGTTTYNEQFF
clone size: .; J gene: TRBJ1-5; D gene: TRBD1; V gene: TRBV7-9; CDR3 DNA: TGTGCCAGCAGCCCACTGGGACAGCGTAGCAATCAGCCCCAGCATTTT; CDR3 protein: CASSPLGQRSNQPQHF
clone size: .; J gene: TRBJ2-3; D gene: .; V gene: TRBV28; CDR3 DNA: TGTGCCAGCAGTTTAGGGGGCTTCGGGACAGATACGCAGTATTTT; CDR3 protein: CASSLGGFGTDTQYF
clone size: .; J gene: TRBJ1-6; D gene: .; V gene: TRBV19; CDR3 DNA: TGTGCCAGTAGTATCCTCGGGAGCTCCTATAATTCACCCCTCCACTTT; CDR3 protein: CASSILGSSYNSPLHF
clone size: once; J gene: TRBJ2-2; D gene: .; V gene: TRBV5-1; CDR3 DNA: TGCGCCAGTAAGACTGAAGCGAACACCGGGGAGCTGTTTTTT; CDR3 protein: CASKTEANTGELFF
clone size: .; J gene: TRBJ1-1; D gene: .; V gene: TRBV6-6; CDR3 DNA: TGTGCCACCCACCGAGACCCGAACACTGAAGCTTTCTTT; CDR3 protein: CATHRDPNTEAFF
clone size: few; J gene: TRBJ1-2; D gene: .; V gene: TRBV6-6; CDR3 DNA: TGTGCCAGCAGGCCCGGGACTTTCTATGGCTACACCTTC; CDR3 protein: CASRPGTFYGYTF
clone size: .; J gene: TRBJ2-1; D gene: .; V gene: TRBV19; CDR3 DNA: TGTGCCAGTAGTATAGATCGACAGGAGGCCGGGGATGAGCAGTTCTTC; CDR3 protein: CASSIDRQEAGDEQFF
clone size: .; J gene: TRBJ2-2; D gene: .; V gene: TRBV19; CDR3 DNA: TGTGCCAGTAATGCCGGAAACACCGGGGAGCTGTTTTTT; CDR3 protein: CASNAGNTGELFF
clone size: .; J gene: TRBJ1-2; D gene: .; V gene: TRBV7-8; CDR3 DNA: TGTGCCAGCAGCTTAGCCCTTAACTATGGCTACACCTTC; CDR3 protein: CASSLALNYGYTF
clone size: .; J gene: TRBJ2-6; D gene: .; V gene: TRBV7-2; CDR3 DNA: TGTGCCAGCAGCCCGATAAGCGCCTCTGGGGCCAACGTCCTGACTTTC; CDR3 protein: CASSPISASGANVLTF
clone size: once; J gene: TRBJ2-7; D gene: .; V gene: TRBV5-4; CDR3 DNA: TGTGCCAGCAGCTTGGCCGGGGGAACCTACGAGCAGTACTTC; CDR3 protein: CASSLAGGTYEQYF
clone size: few; J gene: TRBJ2-4; D gene: .; V gene: TRBV6-1; CDR3 DNA: TGTGCCAGCAGTGAACGAGGGGACGGGGCCAAAAACATTCAGTACTTC; CDR3 protein: CASSERGDGAKNIQYF
clone size: once; J gene: TRBJ2-2; D gene: TRBD1; V gene: TRBV6-4; CDR3 DNA: TGTGCCAGCCGGTTGCAGGGACAGGGGAACACCGGGGAGCTGTTTTTT; CDR3 protein: CASRLQGQGNTGELFF
clone size: .; J gene: TRBJ1-5; D gene: TRBD1; V gene: TRBV18; CDR3 DNA: TGTGCCAGCTCACCAAAGGGACAGGGGGCGAAAGGCAATCAGCCCCAGCATTTT; CDR3 protein: CASSPKGQGAKGNQPQHF
clone size: .; J gene: TRBJ2-3; D gene: TRBD2; V gene: TRBV5-1; CDR3 DNA: TGCGCCAGCAGCTTGGGTGGTAGCGGGAGTTTACAAGGGGGCACAGATACGCAGTATTTT; CDR3 protein: CASSLGGSGSLQGGTDTQYF
clone size: few; J gene: TRBJ1-1; D gene: .; V gene: TRBV2; CDR3 DNA: TGTGCCAGCAGTGAAAAAGGGGCGCGTAGCACTGAAGCTTTCTTT; CDR3 protein: CASSEKGARSTEAFF
clone size: .; J gene: TRBJ2-1; D gene: TRBD1; V gene: TRBV7-2; CDR3 DNA: TGTGCCAGCAGCTCGGACAGGGGGGTAATCAATGAGCAGTTCTTC; CDR3 protein: CASSSDRGVINEQFF
clone size: .; J gene: TRBJ2-3; D gene: .; V gene: TRBV28; CDR3 DNA: TGTGCCACACGGACTAGCACAGATACGCAGTATTTT; CDR3 protein: CATRTSTDTQYF
clone size: .; J gene: TRBJ2-7; D gene: .; V gene: TRBV20-1; CDR3 DNA: TGCAGTGGGGCCCTCACCTACGAGCAGTACTTC; CDR3 protein: CSGALTYEQYF
clone size: .; J gene: TRBJ2-1; D gene: .; V gene: TRBV19; CDR3 DNA: TGTGCCAGTAGTATGGCTAGCTCCAATGAGCAGTTCTTC; CDR3 protein: CASSMASSNEQFF
clone size: .; J gene: TRBJ1-4; D gene: .; V gene: TRBV6-1; CDR3 DNA: TGTGCCAGCAGTTTTGACCTAAGCACCACTGAAAAACTGTTTTTT; CDR3 protein: CASSFDLSTTEKLFF
clone size: .; J gene: TRBJ1-2; D gene: .; V gene: TRBV14; CDR3 DNA: TGTGCCAGCAGCCAGTTTGCAGGGGAAGAAACTTATGGCTACACCTTC; CDR3 protein: CASSQFAGEETYGYTF